This T cell receptor (beta chain) emerged from a study of chemoradiotherapy in HPV16-positive cancers. The repertoire was sequenced with immunoSEQ multiplex PCR; TCRdb's copy has only in-frame clones and lacks some. The top ten hold 6.2% of the sample, which has 5,000 to 8,000 clones, 83% seen once. V was cut by 11 bases and J by 5 bases, with 18 bases left in between. This CDR3 has 13 amino acids. Germline V gene sequence: CDR1 MDHEN, CDR2 SYDVKM. V gene TRBV28 combines with J gene TRBJ2-5; possible D gene TRBD1, 5 bases. This specimen was tumor tissue, taken from a patient who underwent chemoradiotherapy. The source of this sequence is a human donor with HPV-associated anogenital cancer. The CDR3 loop reads CAASTQGRETQYF. The CDR3 DNA is TGTGCCGCGAGTACCCAGGGTAGGGAGACCCAGTACTTC.